Below, 2 T cell receptor beta chains from the same sample are listed, as sequenced in a study of T cell changes during pregnancy in multiple sclerosis. Profiled with immunoSEQ multiplex PCR; TCRdb holds only in-frame clones, not every one. The data show over 65,000 clones, approximately 94% seen once. The specimen was peripheral blood, collected in the third trimester of pregnancy. The receptors originated from a female donor with multiple sclerosis, enrolled in a pregnancy study.

The chain links TRBV6-6 to TRBJ2-1, with D uncertain. The CDR3 is 15 amino acids. The germline V gene encodes CDR1 MNHNY and CDR2 SVGAGI (reference sequence). V was pared by 6 bases and J by 4 bases, with 16 bases between. This chain's CDR3 is CASSLDTEVYNEQFF. In DNA form, the CDR3 reads TGTGCCAGCAGCCTTGACACTGAAGTATACAATGAGCAGTTCTTC.

V gene TRBV19 combines with J gene TRBJ2-3; no clear D gene. CDR1 and CDR2 from the germline V gene are LNHDA and SQIVND (reference sequence). Trimming took 3 bases from V and 0 from J, leaving 10 bases between them. This CDR3 is built from 15 residues. CDR3 loop: CASSIRSTSTDTQYF. DNA of the CDR3: TGTGCCAGTAGTATCCGGTCTACTAGCACAGATACGCAGTATTTT.